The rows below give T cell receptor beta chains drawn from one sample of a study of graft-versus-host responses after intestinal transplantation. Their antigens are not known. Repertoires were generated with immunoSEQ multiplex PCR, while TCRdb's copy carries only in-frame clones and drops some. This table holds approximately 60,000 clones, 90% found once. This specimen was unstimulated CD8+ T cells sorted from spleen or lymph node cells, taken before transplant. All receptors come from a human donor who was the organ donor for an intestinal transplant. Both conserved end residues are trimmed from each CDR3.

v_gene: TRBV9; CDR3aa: ASSATSGAYNEQF
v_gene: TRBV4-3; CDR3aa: ASSPRTSGRAGLDTQY
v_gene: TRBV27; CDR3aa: ASSLRGSLYNEQF
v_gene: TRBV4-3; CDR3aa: ASSQDRLAGAVEQY
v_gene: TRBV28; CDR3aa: ASSPTGVGGNTIY
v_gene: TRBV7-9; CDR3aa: ASSLWDRGKGTQY
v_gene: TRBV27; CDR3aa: ASTLTSRGEGVPYEQY
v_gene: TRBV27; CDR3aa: ASSPRLAGLNTGELF
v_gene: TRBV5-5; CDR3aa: ASSLGGRNTDTQY
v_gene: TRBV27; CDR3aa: ASSLRGYEQY
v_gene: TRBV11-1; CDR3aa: ASSLATGDTEAF
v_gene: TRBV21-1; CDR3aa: ASSKVAELAGRRLWTQY
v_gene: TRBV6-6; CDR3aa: ASSPSVDTEAF
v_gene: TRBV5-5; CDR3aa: ASSRTSGNNEQF
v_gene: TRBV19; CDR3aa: ASSSAEAF
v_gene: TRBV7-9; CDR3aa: ASSLVGGGPAYEQY
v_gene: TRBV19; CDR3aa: ASSTETTAYEQY
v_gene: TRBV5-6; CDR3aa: ASSLGAGDQPQH
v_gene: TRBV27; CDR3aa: ACTGRTGSKETQY
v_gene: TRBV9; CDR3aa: ASSVDAKRGSGELF
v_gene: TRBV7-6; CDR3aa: ASSTRMGQGLWYQETQY
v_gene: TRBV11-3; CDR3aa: ASSPPAKGQGETQY
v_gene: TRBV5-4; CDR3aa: ASSDLTSSYEQY
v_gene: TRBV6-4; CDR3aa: ARPKTSDEQF
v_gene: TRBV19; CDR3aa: ASSNSGRAAETQY
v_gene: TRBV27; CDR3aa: ASSLFRGYGYT
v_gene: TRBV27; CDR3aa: ASSDRANTEAF
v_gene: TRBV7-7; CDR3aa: ASSSSGGPQETQY
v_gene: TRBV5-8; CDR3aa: ASSPPRLDYEQY
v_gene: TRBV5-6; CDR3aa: ASSFYWSWEQY
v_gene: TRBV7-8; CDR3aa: ASSLARARSPYEQY
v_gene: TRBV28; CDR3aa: ASTHHGQGRDSPLH
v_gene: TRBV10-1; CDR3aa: ASSRTGGTEAF
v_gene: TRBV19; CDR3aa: ASSITSGKDTQY
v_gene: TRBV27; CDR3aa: ASGYGGMNTEAF
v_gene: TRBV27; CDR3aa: ASLGAGSYNEQF
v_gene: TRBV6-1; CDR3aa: ASSEARDHTGELF
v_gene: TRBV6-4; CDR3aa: ASSDSLLLSYNEQF
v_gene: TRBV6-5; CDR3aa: ASSYSLSGEAF
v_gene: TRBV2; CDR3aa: ASSSPEGRFTYEQY
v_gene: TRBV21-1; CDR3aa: ASSKTTAGLDRYYNEQF
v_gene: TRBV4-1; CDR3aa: ASSQELHGGATDTQY
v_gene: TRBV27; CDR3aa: ASSSSGRGY
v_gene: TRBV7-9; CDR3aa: ASSSDGDETR
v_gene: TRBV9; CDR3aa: ASSVGAGEETQY
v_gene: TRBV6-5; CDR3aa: ASSSDGSSNEQY
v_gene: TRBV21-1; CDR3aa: ASSKGSPILHYGYT
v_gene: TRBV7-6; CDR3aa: ASSLVPTWEQY
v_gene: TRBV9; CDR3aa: ASSVGLQSYEQY
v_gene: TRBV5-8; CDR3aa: ASSHDRFQETQY
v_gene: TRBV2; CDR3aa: ASSAGTSGKTGELF
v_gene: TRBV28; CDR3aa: ASSPLGRETQY
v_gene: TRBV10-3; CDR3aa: AISDFGEREEYEQY
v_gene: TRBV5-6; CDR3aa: ASSFALLPYGYT
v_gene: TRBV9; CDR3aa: ASSVGQGYYGYT
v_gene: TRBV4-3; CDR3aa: ASSPNSGEGSGELF
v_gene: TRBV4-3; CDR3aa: ASSPTQGETQY
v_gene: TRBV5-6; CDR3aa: ASSLGSVSGNTIY
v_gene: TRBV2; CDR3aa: ASSELHYRGFGEQY